A single T cell receptor beta chain is shown here with its context. What antigen it recognizes has not been identified. No base-level quality is on record; no much larger clone is a single base apart. The CDR3 goes from the cysteine to the phenylalanine over 14 residues. Only CDR3 DNA is held: 42 bases, read in frame from base 1. In the germline V gene, CDR1 corresponds to KGHSH and CDR2 to LQKENI. The library was built by means of PCR. TCRdb shows the sequencer as Illumina HiSeq 2000. In-frame beta chains were kept once TCRdb had trimmed the public reads at Q25 with fastp and called clones with MiXCR. Merged by CDR3 protein, the rows form single entries marked with the most common genes and DNA. This sample gives some 21,000 distinct CDR3 sequences in total; 40% to 50% of them show up just once. The ten largest clones represent about 13% of the sample. This sample is part of a study of tumor-infiltrating lymphocytes in oesophageal squamous cell carcinoma (dated by TCRdb to about 2016).

The sample was normal esophageal tissue next to the tumor. The clonotype originates from a male donor with esophageal squamous cell carcinoma. The rearranged segments are TRBV18 and TRBJ2-1; the D gene lacks a confident call. The J call may be in error: the DNA end matches TRBJ2-7 better. The CDR3 region: CASSPAAGGDEQYF. The sequence in DNA is TGTGCCAGCTCACCCGCAGCCGGTGGTGACGAGCAGTACTTC.